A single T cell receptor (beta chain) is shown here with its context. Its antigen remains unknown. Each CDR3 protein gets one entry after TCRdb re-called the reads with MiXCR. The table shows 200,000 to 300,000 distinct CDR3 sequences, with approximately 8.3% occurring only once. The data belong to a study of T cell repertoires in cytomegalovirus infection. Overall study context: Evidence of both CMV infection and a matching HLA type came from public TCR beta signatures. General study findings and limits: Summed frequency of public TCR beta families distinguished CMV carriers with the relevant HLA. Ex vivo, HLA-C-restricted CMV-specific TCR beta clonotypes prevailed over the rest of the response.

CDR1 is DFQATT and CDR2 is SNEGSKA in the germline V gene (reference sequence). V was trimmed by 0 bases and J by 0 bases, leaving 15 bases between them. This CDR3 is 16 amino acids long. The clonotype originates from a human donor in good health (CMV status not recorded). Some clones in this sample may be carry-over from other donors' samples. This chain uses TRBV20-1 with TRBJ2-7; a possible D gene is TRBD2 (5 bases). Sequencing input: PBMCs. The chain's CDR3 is CSARDQGGPSSYEQYF. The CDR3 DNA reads TGCAGTGCTAGAGATCAAGGCGGGCCAAGCTCCTACGAGCAGTACTTC.